This T cell receptor (beta chain) came from a study of shared clonotypes between healthy human individuals. Study conclusions and caveats: A limitation of the genetic and exposure-history diversity represented arose from few donors.

Unsorted PBMC contributed roughly 300 ng DNA, roughly 30,000 T cell genomes, to each replicate PCR. Measured with immunoSEQ multiplex PCR; TCRdb has only the in-frame clones, and not every one. The sample consists of some 480,000 clones, roughly 85% of them appearing once. This CDR3 has 18 residues. Concerning this clone: Antigen specificity is unknown.

This clonotype was sampled from a woman in her thirties or forties in good health. Some clones in this sample may be carry-over from other donors' samples. Sequenced sample: PBMCs. This rearrangement joins TRBV21-1 to TRBJ2-7; the table calls TRBD1, which could not be checked here. TRBV21-1 is flagged as a pseudogene. The CDR3 loop reads CASSKAFSRGGRRYEQYF. The CDR3 DNA sequence: TGTGCCAGCAGCAAGGCCTTCAGCAGGGGCGGAAGGCGCTACGAGCAGTACTTC.